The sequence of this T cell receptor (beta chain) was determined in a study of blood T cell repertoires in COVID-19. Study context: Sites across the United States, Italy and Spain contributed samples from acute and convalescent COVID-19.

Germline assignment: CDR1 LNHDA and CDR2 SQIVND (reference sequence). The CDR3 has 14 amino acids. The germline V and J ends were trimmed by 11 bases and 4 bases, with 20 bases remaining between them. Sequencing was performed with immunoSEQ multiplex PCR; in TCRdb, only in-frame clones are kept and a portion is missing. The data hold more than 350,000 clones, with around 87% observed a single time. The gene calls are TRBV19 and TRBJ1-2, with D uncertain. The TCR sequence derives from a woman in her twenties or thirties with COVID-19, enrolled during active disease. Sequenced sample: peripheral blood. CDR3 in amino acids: CASRRVRLGYGYTF. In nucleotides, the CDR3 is TGTGCCTCACGGAGGGTTCGGCTCGGCTATGGCTACACCTTC.